The source of this T cell receptor beta chain is a study of Ad26.COV2.S vaccination and SARS-CoV-2 variants. Study-wide background: Ad26.COV2.S was injected intramuscularly once or twice, 56 days apart. Study-wide findings and caveats: TCR breadth and depth analyses may have underestimated total T cell responses. Higher spike-specific TCR breadth was found in vaccine recipients than in placebo recipients.

Details on this clone: The antigen is undetermined.

Noted treatment: 15 to 20 received Ad26.COV2.S at low or high dose, single or two shots; about five received placebo; per-sample allocation not given. It was on day 63 after the first vaccine or placebo injection that samples were taken. TCRdb's table, derived via immunoSEQ multiplex PCR, lists solely in-frame clones and lacks some. The sample lists some 410,000 clones; around 93% were seen once. Sequenced here: peripheral blood, sampled in a trial of Ad26.COV2.S vaccine versus placebo. This receptor was identified in a person between 18 and 60 years old who received the Ad26.COV2.S COVID-19 vaccine or a placebo.

The CDR3 DNA sequence: TGTGCCAGCAGCTCAGCCGGGACAGGGGCAACAGATACGCAGTATTTT. It specifies CASSSAGTGATDTQYF. The chain combines TRBV7-8 with TRBJ2-3; TRBD1 matches 10 bases. V shed 4 bases, J shed 3 bases, and the junction held 7 bases outside the gene matches. Germline V gene sequence: CDR1 SGHVS, CDR2 FQNEAQ. There are 16 residues in the CDR3.